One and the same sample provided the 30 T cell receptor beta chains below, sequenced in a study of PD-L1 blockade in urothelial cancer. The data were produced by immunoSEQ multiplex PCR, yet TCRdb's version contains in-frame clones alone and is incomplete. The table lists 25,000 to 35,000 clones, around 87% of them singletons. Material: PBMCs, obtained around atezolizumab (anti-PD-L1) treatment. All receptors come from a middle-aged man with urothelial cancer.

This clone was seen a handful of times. The CDR3 reads CASSSGRGGSPLHF. The CDR3 nucleotides read TGTGCCAGCAGCTCTGGTCGAGGGGGTTCACCCCTCCACTTT. This chain uses TRBV7-9 with TRBJ1-6, with a weak D call TRBD1 (6 bases). CDR1 and CDR2 (germline): SEHNR, FQNEAQ (reference sequence). Trimming removed 4 bases from V and 9 bases from J, with 13 bases in between. The CDR3 spans 14 residues.

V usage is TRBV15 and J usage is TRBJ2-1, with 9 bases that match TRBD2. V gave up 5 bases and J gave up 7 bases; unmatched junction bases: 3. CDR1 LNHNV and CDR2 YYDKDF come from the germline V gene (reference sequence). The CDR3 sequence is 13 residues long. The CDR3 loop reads CATSGGLANEQFF. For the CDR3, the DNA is TGTGCCACCAGCGGTGGACTAGCGAATGAGCAGTTCTTC.

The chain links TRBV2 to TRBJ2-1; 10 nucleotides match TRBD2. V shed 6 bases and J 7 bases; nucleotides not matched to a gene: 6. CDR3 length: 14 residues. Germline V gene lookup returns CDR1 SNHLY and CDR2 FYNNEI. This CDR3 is CASRGLAMKNEQFF. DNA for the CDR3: TGTGCCAGCAGGGGACTAGCGATGAAGAATGAGCAGTTCTTC. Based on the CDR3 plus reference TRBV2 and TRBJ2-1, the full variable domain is EPEVTQTPSHQVTQMGQEVILRCVPISNHLYFYWYRQILGQKVEFLVSFYNNEISEKSEIFDDQFSVERPDGSNFTLKIRSTKLEDSAMYFCASRGLAMKNEQFFGPGTRLTVL.

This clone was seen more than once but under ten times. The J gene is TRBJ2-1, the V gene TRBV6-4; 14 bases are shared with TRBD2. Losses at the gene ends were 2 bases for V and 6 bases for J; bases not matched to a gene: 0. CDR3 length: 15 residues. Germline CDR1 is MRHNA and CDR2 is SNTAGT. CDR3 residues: CASSDGTSGGNEQFF. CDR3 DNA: TGTGCCAGCAGTGACGGGACTAGCGGGGGCAATGAGCAGTTCTTC.

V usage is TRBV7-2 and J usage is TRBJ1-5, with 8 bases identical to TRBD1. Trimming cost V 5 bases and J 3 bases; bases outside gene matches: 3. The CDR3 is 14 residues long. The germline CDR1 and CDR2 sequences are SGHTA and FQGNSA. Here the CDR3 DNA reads TGTGCCAGCAGCCGGGACAGGCTCAATCAGCCCCAGCATTTT. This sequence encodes CASSRDRLNQPQHF.

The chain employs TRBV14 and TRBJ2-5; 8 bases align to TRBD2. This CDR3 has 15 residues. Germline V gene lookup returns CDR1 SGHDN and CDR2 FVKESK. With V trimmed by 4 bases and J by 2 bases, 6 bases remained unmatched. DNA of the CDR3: TGTGCCAGCAGCCTCATAGCGGGGCCACAAGAGACCCAGTACTTC. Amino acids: CASSLIAGPQETQYF.

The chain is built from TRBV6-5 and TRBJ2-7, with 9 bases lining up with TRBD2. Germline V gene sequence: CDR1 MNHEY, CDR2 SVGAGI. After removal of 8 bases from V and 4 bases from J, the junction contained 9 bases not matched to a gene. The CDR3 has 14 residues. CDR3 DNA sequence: TGTGCCAGCGCGGTTAGCGGGAGTTCTTACGAGCAGTACTTC. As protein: CASAVSGSSYEQYF.

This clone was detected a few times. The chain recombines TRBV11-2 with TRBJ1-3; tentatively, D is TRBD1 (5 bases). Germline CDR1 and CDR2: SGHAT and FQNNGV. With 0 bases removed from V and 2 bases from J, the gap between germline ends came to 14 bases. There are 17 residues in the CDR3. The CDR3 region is CASSLDHRPGTGNTIYF. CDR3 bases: TGTGCCAGCAGCTTAGACCACCGCCCAGGGACTGGAAACACCATATATTTT.

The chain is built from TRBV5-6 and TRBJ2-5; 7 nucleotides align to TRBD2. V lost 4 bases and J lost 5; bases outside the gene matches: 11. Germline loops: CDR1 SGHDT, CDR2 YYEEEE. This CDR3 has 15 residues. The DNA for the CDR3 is TGTGCCAGCAGCCTTCCAGGGTTGGGGGGGGAGACCCAGTACTTC. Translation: CASSLPGLGGETQYF. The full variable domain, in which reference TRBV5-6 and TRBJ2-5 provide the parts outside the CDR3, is DAGVTQSPTHLIKTRGQQVTLRCSPKSGHDTVSWYQQALGQGPQFIFQYYEEEERQRGNFPDRFSGHQFPNYSSELNVNALLLGDSALYLCASSLPGLGGETQYFGPGTRLLVL.

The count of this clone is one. This chain's CDR3 is CASSEFRLANTGELFF. The CDR3 nucleotides are TGTGCCAGCAGTGAATTTCGGCTAGCTAACACCGGGGAGCTGTTTTTT. The chain couples TRBV25-1 to TRBJ2-2, with D possibly matching TRBD2 (5 bases). CDR3 size: 16 residues. The germline gives CDR1 MGHDK, CDR2 SYGVNS. V lost 1 base and J 2 bases, leaving 11 bases between the germline ends. Looking up the rest from reference TRBV25-1 and TRBJ2-2 gives the full variable domain: EADIYQTPRYLVIGTGKKITLECSQTMGHDKMYWYQQDPGMELHLIHYSYGVNSTEKGDLSSESTVSRIRTEHFPLTLESARPSHTSQYLCASSEFRLANTGELFFGEGSRLTVL.

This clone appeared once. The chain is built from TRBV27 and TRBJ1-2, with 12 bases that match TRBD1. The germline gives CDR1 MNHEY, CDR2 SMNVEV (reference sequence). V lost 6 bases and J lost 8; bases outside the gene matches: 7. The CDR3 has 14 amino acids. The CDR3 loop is CASSPRDRGRGYTF. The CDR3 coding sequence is TGTGCCAGCAGCCCCCGGGACAGGGGGCGAGGCTACACCTTC.

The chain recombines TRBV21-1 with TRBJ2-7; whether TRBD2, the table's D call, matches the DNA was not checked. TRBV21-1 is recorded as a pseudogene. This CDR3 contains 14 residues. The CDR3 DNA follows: TGTGCCAGTCCCAACCCCAATGGCCGGGGAGAGCAGTACTTC. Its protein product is CASPNPNGRGEQYF.

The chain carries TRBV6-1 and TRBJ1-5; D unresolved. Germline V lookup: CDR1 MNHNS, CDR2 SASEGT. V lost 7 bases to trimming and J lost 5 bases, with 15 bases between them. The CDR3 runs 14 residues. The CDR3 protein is CASKRPTIDQPQHF. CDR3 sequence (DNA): TGTGCCAGCAAGCGCCCCACGATTGATCAGCCCCAGCATTTT.

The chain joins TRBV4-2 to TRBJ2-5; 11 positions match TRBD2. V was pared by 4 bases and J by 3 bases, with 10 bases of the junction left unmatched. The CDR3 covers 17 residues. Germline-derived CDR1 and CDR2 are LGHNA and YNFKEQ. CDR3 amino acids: CASSPIVGTSGEETQYF. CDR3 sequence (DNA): TGTGCCAGCAGCCCCATAGTAGGGACTAGCGGAGAAGAGACCCAGTACTTC.

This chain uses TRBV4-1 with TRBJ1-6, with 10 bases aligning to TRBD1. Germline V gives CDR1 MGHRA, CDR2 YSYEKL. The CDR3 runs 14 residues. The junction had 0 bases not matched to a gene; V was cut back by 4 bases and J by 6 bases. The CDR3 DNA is TGCGCCAGCAGCCGGGACAGGGGTAATTCACCCCTCCACTTT. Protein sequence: CASSRDRGNSPLHF.

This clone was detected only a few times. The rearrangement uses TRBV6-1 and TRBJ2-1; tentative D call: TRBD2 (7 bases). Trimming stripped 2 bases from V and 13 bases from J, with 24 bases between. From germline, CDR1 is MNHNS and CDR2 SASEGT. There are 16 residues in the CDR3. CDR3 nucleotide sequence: TGTGCCAGCAGTGAAATTTTCTCTGTTGGCGGGGGCGGACAGTTCTTC. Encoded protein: CASSEIFSVGGGGQFF.

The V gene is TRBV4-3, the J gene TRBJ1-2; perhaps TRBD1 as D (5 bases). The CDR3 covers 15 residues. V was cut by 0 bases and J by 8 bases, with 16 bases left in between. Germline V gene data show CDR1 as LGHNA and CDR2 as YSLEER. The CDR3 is CASSQDQGQRTGYTF. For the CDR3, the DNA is TGCGCCAGCAGCCAAGATCAGGGCCAAAGAACCGGCTACACCTTC.

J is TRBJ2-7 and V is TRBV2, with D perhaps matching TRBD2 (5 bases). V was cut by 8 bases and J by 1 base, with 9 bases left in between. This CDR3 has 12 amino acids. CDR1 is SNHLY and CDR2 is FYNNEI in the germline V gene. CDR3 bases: TGTGCCAGCGTCGAGGGATCCTACGAGCAGTACTTC. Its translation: CASVEGSYEQYF. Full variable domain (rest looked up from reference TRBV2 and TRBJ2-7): EPEVTQTPSHQVTQMGQEVILRCVPISNHLYFYWYRQILGQKVEFLVSFYNNEISEKSEIFDDQFSVERPDGSNFTLKIRSTKLEDSAMYFCASVEGSYEQYFGPGTRLTVT.

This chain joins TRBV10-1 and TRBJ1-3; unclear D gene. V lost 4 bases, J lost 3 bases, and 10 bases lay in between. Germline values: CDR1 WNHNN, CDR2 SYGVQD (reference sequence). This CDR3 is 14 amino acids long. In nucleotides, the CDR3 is TGCGCCAGCAGTGGAACAGTTGATGGAAACACCATATATTTT. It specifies CASSGTVDGNTIYF.

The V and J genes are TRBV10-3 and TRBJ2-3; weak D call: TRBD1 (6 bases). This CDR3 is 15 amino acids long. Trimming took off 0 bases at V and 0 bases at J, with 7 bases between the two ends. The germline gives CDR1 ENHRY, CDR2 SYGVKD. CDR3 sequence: CAISESGQSTDTQYF. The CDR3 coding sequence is TGTGCCATCAGTGAGTCGGGACAAAGCACAGATACGCAGTATTTT.

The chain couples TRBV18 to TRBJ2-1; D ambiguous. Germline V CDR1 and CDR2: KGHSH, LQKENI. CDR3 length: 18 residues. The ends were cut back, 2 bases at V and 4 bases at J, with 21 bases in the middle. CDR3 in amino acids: CASSPILAEGPKYNEQFF. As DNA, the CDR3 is TGTGCCAGCTCACCAATTCTGGCGGAAGGTCCCAAGTACAATGAGCAGTTCTTC.

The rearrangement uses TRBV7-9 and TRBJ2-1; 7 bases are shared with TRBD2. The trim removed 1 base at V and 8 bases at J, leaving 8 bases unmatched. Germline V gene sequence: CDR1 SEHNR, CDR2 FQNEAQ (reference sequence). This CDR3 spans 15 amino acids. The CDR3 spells CASSLVGTKGYEQFF. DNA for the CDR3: TGTGCCAGCAGCTTAGTCGGGACTAAGGGATATGAGCAGTTCTTC.

The CDR3 DNA is TGTGCCAGTAGTATAGGGCGACAGGGGCCGAGTACGCAGTATTTT. Protein sequence: CASSIGRQGPSTQYF. This chain links TRBV19 with TRBJ2-3; 8 bases match TRBD1. The V gene end was trimmed by 1 base and the J gene end by 8 bases; junction bases not matched to a gene: 8. This CDR3 is 15 amino acids long. Germline CDR1 LNHDA, CDR2 SQIVND (reference sequence). The full variable domain, in which reference TRBV19 and TRBJ2-3 provide the parts outside the CDR3, is DGGITQSPKYLFRKEGQNVTLSCEQNLNHDAMYWYRQDPGQGLRLIYYSQIVNDFQKGDIAEGYSVSREKKESFPLTVTSAQKNPTAFYLCASSIGRQGPSTQYFGPGTRLTVL.

DNA of the CDR3: TGTGCCAGCAGTTTATCTAGCGGGTATGTCAATGAGCAGTTCTTC. Its protein is CASSLSSGYVNEQFF. This chain connects TRBV27 to TRBJ2-1, with 7 bases aligning to TRBD2. Germline V lookup: CDR1 MNHEY, CDR2 SMNVEV (reference sequence). The ends lost 0 bases at V and 6 bases at J; junction bases unmatched: 5. CDR3 size: 15 residues.

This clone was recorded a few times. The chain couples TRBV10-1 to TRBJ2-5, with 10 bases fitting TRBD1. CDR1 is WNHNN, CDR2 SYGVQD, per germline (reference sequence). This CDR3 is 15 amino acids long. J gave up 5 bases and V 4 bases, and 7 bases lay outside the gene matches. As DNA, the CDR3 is TGCGCCAGCAGTGGGGACAGGGGACGACAGGAGACCCAGTACTTC. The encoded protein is CASSGDRGRQETQYF.

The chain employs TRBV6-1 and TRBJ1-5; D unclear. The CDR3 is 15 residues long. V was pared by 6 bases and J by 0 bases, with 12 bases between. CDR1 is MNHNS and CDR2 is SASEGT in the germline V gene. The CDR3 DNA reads TGTGCCAGCAGCGTTCTCCGGGGTAGCAATCAGCCCCAGCATTTT. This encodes CASSVLRGSNQPQHF.

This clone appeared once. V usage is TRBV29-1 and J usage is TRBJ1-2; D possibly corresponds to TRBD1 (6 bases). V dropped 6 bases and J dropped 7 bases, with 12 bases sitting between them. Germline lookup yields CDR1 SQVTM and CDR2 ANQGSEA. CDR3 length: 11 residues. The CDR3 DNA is TGCAGCGTAGGGGGTTCGGGTGGCTACACCTTC. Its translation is CSVGGSGGYTF. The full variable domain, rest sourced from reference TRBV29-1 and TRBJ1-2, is SAVISQKPSRDICQRGTSLTIQCQVDSQVTMMFWYRQQPGQSLTLIATANQGSEATYESGFVIDKFPISRPNLTFSTLTVSNMSPEDSSIYLCSVGGSGGYTFGSGTRLTVV.

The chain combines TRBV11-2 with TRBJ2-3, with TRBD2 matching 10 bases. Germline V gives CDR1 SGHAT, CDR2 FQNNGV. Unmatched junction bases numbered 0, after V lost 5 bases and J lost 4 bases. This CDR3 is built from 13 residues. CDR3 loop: CASSSGGADTQYF. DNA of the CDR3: TGTGCCAGCAGCAGCGGGGGGGCAGATACGCAGTATTTT.

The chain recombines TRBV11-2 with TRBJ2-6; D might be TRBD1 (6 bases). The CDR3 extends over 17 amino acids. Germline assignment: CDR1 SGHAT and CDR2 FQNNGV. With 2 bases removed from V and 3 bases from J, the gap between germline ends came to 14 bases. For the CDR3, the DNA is TGTGCCAGCAGCTTACCACAGGGTCCCAGTGGGGCCAACGTCCTGACTTTC. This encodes CASSLPQGPSGANVLTF. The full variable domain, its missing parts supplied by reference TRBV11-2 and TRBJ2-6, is EAGVAQSPRYKIIEKRQSVAFWCNPISGHATLYWYQQILGQGPKLLIQFQNNGVVDDSQLPKDRFSAERLKGVDSTLKIQPAKLEDSAVYLCASSLPQGPSGANVLTFGAGSRLTVL.

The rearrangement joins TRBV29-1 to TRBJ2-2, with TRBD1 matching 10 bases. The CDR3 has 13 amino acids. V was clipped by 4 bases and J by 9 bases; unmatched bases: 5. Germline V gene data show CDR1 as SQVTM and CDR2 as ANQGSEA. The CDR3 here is CSVAGTGVWELFF. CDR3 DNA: TGCAGCGTTGCCGGGACAGGGGTCTGGGAGCTGTTTTTT.